These T cell receptor beta chains were read from a single sample in a study of CD8+ T cells in alopecia areata. The protocol was immunoSEQ multiplex PCR, while the TCRdb copy is restricted to in-frame clones and leaves out a portion. The sample includes 150,000 or so clones, over 80% seen only once; the top ten take roughly 15%. Specimen: CD8+ T cells sorted from blood, collected at week 0. The source is a human donor with alopecia areata. CDR3s include the opening cysteine and the closing phenylalanine or tryptophan. The D gene is left open where the match is weak. Clone size, where shown, is once, few, many, or a class for clones that have expanded.

CDR3 protein	CDR3 DNA	J gene	D gene	clone size	V gene
CASSLVGCCADTQYF	TGTGCCAGCAGCTTAGTAGGCTGTTGCGCAGATACGCAGTATTTT	TRBJ2-3	NA	NA	TRBV13
CASSYSSRAGYTF	TGTGCCAGCAGTTACTCGTCGAGAGCTGGCTACACCTTC	TRBJ1-2	NA	NA	TRBV6-5
CASSFEEAPDTQYF	TGTGCCAGCAGCTTCGAGGAGGCCCCAGATACGCAGTATTTT	TRBJ2-3	NA	NA	TRBV7-9
CASSPRGGVGEYYNEQFF	TGTGCCAGCAGTCCACGTGGGGGGGTTGGGGAATACTACAATGAGCAGTTCTTC	TRBJ2-1	TRBD2	NA	TRBV27
CASSFSPSGIDEQYF	TGTGCCAGCAGCTTCTCCCCTAGCGGGATCGACGAGCAGTACTTC	TRBJ2-7	TRBD2	NA	TRBV7-2
CASSSLQGEQYF	TGTGCCAGCAGCTCCCTCCAGGGGGAGCAGTACTTC	TRBJ2-7	NA	NA	TRBV7-9
CSVEGDRGSSYEQYF	TGCAGCGTTGAGGGGGACAGGGGGTCCTCCTACGAGCAGTACTTC	TRBJ2-7	TRBD1	few	TRBV29-1
CAWSVQGASGYTF	TGTGCCTGGAGTGTACAGGGGGCGAGTGGCTACACCTTC	TRBJ1-2	TRBD1	NA	TRBV30
CATSSLGTTLANIQYF	TGTGCCACCAGCAGCCTCGGGACAACTCTAGCGAACATTCAGTACTTC	TRBJ2-4	NA	NA	TRBV15
CASSLEGLAGEGETQYF	TGTGCCAGCAGCTTAGAGGGACTAGCGGGAGAGGGAGAGACCCAGTACTTC	TRBJ2-5	TRBD2	NA	TRBV7-9
CASSFAGGPSNEQFF	TGCGCCAGCAGCTTTGCGGGGGGGCCCAGCAATGAGCAGTTCTTC	TRBJ2-1	TRBD2	NA	TRBV5-1
CSVEGPVGTRVHEQFF	TGCAGCGTTGAAGGCCCTGTGGGGACGAGGGTCCATGAGCAGTTCTTC	TRBJ2-1	NA	NA	TRBV29-1
CASSFVSPLMNTEAFF	TGTGCCAGCAGCTTCGTATCTCCTTTGATGAACACTGAAGCTTTCTTT	TRBJ1-1	NA	NA	TRBV5-6
CASGRENEKLFF	TGTGCCAGCGGCAGGGAGAATGAAAAACTGTTTTTT	TRBJ1-4	NA	NA	TRBV9
CASSLGSRLAGAGELFF	TGTGCTAGCAGCTTAGGCTCGAGACTAGCGGGAGCCGGGGAGCTGTTTTTT	TRBJ2-2	TRBD2	NA	TRBV7-7
CASSVVGPRSDEQYF	TGTGCCAGCAGTGTGGTAGGACCCCGAAGCGACGAGCAGTACTTC	TRBJ2-7	NA	NA	TRBV2
CASSPPGYSYEQYF	TGTGCCAGCTCACCACCGGGGTATTCCTACGAGCAGTACTTC	TRBJ2-7	NA	NA	TRBV18
CASSQVLSEYGYTF	TGCGCCAGCAGCCAAGTTCTCTCCGAGTATGGCTACACCTTC	TRBJ1-2	NA	NA	TRBV4-1
CASSDLQGLLEQYF	TGCGCCAGCAGCGACCTGCAGGGGTTGCTCGAGCAGTACTTC	TRBJ2-7	NA	few	TRBV4-1
CASSETGQGNTIYF	TGTGCCAGCAGTGAAACCGGACAAGGAAACACCATATATTTT	TRBJ1-3	NA	NA	TRBV25-1
CASSYSEEGEQFF	TGTGCCAGCAGTTACTCGGAGGAGGGTGAGCAGTTCTTC	TRBJ2-1	NA	few	TRBV6-5
CASSLALGTHGDIQYF	TGTGCCAGCAGCTTAGCGCTGGGGACTCACGGGGACATTCAGTACTTC	TRBJ2-4	NA	NA	TRBV7-8
CASRSTGQGDTQYF	TGCGCCAGCAGATCGACAGGCCAGGGAGATACGCAGTATTTT	TRBJ2-3	NA	NA	TRBV4-1
CSFAGGHSTDTQYF	TGCAGCTTCGCGGGGGGGCATAGCACAGATACGCAGTATTTT	TRBJ2-3	TRBD2	NA	TRBV29-1
CASSPVGGRETGELFF	TGTGCCAGCAGCCCCGTCGGGGGGCGAGAAACCGGGGAGCTGTTTTTT	TRBJ2-2	NA	NA	TRBV5-6
CSVGSGSGVYEQYF	TGCAGCGTTGGGAGCGGGAGTGGAGTCTACGAGCAGTACTTC	TRBJ2-7	TRBD2	NA	TRBV29-1
CASSSGGTRKQYF	TGTGCCAGTAGCAGCGGAGGAACGAGGAAGCAGTATTTT	TRBJ2-3	NA	NA	TRBV19
CASSLELAGGSYEQYF	TGTGCCAGCAGCTTAGAACTGGCAGGGGGCTCCTACGAGCAGTACTTC	TRBJ2-7	TRBD1	once	TRBV7-2
CASSILGEQFF	TGTGCCAGTAGTATACTGGGTGAGCAGTTCTTC	TRBJ2-1	NA	NA	TRBV19